Each of the 4 T cell receptor beta chains below was sequenced from the same sample in a study of cytomegalovirus exposure and HLA in healthy donors. The PCR made use of 60 Vbeta and 13 Jbeta primers. This table comes from immunoSEQ multiplex PCR, and its TCRdb copy is limited to in-frame clones, with some not included. The data contain roughly 240,000 clones, approximately 78% of them singletons. Sample: PBMCs. These TCRs come from a boy aged 5-17 years in good health and CMV-seronegative.

This clone was seen a few times. DNA of the CDR3: TGCGCCAGCAGCCAACCGACAGTAGCCAAAAACATTCAGTACTTC. Protein product: CASSQPTVAKNIQYF. The V and J genes are TRBV4-1 and TRBJ2-4; weak D call: TRBD1 (5 bases). V lost 2 bases and J 0 bases, leaving 8 bases between the germline ends. The CDR3 has 15 amino acids. Germline V lookup: CDR1 MGHRA, CDR2 YSYEKL.

The chain employs TRBV11-2 and TRBJ2-1; 8 bases line up with TRBD2. Germline assignment: CDR1 SGHAT and CDR2 FQNNGV. This CDR3 is 15 amino acids long. Unmatched junction bases numbered 5, after V lost 5 bases and J lost 2 bases. The CDR3 nucleotides are TGTGCCAGCAGCCGAATCGGGGGGGCCTACAATGAGCAGTTCTTC. This gives the protein CASSRIGGAYNEQFF.

This clone was seen more than once but under ten times. CDR3 sequence reads: CASSPRYYGYTF. The CDR3 coding sequence is TGTGCCAGCAGTCCCCGGTACTATGGCTACACCTTC. The chain carries TRBV28 and TRBJ1-2; D unclear. V gave up 5 bases and J gave up 3 bases, with 7 bases separating them. Germline V lookup: CDR1 MDHEN, CDR2 SYDVKM. This CDR3 region has 12 residues.

The chain links TRBV5-6 to TRBJ1-2, with TRBD1 matching 10 bases. Germline-derived CDR1 and CDR2 are SGHDT and YYEEEE. Germline trimming cut 4 bases from V and 7 bases from J; bases unmatched to any gene: 4. The CDR3 totals 13 residues. DNA for the CDR3: TGTGCCAGCAGCCAGACAGGGGGCCGTGGCTACACCTTC. Protein: CASSQTGGRGYTF.